This T cell receptor (beta chain) was captured by sequencing in a study of glioma-infiltrating T cells after dendritic cell vaccination. Study-level information: At biweekly intervals, patients got three intradermal dendritic cell vaccine injections.

Selection required adequate fresh-frozen tumor tissue plus more than two years' survival data. The primer mix had 60 V beta and 13 J beta primers. Only in-frame clones appear in the TCRdb table, and some are missing; sequencing was by immunoSEQ multiplex PCR. The table includes 93,000 or so clones, approximately 81% detected once. A remark on this clone: Its antigen is unidentified.

The CDR3 length is 15 residues. Per the germline V gene, CDR1 is GTSNPN and CDR2 is SVGIG (reference sequence). J gave up 2 bases and V 7 bases, and 11 bases lay outside the gene matches. Whole-study findings and limits: Higher pretreatment TIL content predicted longer progression-free time and survival.

Sequenced material: blood, taken before dendritic cell vaccination. The chain joins TRBV30 to TRBJ2-5; 9 bases line up with TRBD1. The TCR was taken from a human donor with glioblastoma. CDR3 DNA sequence: TGTGCCTTGACTTCCGGGACAGGGTGGCAAGAGACCCAGTACTTC. Translated, it gives CALTSGTGWQETQYF.